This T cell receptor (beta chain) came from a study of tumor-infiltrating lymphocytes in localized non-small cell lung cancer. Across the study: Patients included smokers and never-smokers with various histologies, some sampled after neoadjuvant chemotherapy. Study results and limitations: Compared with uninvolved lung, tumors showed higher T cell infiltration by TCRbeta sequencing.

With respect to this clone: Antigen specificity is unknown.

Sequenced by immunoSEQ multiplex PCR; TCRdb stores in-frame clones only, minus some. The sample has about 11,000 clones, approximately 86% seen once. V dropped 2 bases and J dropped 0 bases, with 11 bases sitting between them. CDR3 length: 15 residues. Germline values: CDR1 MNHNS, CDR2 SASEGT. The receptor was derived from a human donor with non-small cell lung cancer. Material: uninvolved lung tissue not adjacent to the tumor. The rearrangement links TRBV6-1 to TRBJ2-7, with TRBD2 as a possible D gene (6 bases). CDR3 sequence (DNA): TGTGCCAGCAGTGAACTGGGGGGTGACTCCTACGAGCAGTACTTC. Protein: CASSELGGDSYEQYF.